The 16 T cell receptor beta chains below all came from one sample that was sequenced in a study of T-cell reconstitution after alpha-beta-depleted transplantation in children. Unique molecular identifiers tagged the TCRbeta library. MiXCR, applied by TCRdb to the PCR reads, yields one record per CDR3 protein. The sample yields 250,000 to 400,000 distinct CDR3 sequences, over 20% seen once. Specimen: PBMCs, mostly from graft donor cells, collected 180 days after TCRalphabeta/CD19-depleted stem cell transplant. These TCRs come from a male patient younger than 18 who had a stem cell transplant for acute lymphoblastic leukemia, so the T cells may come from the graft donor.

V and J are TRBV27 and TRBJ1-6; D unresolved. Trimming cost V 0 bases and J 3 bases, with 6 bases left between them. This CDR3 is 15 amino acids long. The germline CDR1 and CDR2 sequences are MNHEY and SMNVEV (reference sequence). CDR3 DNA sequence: TGTGCCAGCAGTTTATCCCTATACTATAATTCACCCCTCCACTTT. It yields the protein CASSLSLYYNSPLHF.

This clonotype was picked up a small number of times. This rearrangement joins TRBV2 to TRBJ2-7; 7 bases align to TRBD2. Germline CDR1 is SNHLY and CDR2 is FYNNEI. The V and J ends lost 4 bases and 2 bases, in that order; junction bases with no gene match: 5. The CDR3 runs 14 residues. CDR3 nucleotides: TGTGCCAGCAGTGTTCGGGACTATACCTACGAGCAGTACTTC. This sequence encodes CASSVRDYTYEQYF.

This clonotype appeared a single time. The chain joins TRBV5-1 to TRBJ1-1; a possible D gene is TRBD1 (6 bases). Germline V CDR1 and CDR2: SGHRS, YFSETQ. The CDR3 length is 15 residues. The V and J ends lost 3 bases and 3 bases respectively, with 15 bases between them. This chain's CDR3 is CASSSERQVYTEAFF. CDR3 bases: TGCGCCAGCAGCTCAGAAAGACAGGTTTACACTGAAGCTTTCTTT.

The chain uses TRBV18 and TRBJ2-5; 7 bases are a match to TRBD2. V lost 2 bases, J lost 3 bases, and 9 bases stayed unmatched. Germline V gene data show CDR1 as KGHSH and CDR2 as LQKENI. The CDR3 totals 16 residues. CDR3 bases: TGTGCCAGCTCACCAGGGAGGGGTCCCATCAAAGAGACCCAGTACTTC. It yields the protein CASSPGRGPIKETQYF.

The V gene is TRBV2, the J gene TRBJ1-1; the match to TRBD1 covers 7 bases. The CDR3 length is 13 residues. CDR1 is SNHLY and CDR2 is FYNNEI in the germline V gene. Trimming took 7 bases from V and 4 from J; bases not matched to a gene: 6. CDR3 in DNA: TGTGCCAGCAAATTGACAGGGACCACTGAAGCTTTCTTT. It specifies CASKLTGTTEAFF.

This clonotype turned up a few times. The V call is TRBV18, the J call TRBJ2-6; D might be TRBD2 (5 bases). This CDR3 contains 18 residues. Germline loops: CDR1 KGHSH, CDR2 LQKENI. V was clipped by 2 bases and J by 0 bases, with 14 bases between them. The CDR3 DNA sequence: TGTGCCAGCTCACCAATCGGAGGACGTCTCTCTGGGGCCAACGTCCTGACTTTC. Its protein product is CASSPIGGRLSGANVLTF. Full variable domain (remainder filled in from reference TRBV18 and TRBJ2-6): NAGVMQNPRHLVRRRGQEARLRCSPMKGHSHVYWYRQLPEEGLKFMVYLQKENIIDESGMPKERFSAEFPKEGPSILRIQQVVRGDSAAYFCASSPIGGRLSGANVLTFGAGSRLTVL.

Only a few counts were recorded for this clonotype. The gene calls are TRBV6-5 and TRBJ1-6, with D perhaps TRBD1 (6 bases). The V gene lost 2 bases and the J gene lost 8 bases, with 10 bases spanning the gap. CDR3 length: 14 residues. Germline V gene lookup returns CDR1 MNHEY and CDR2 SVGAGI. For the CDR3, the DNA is TGTGCCAGCAGTTACGCAGGGGCACATTCACCCCTCCACTTT. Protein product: CASSYAGAHSPLHF.

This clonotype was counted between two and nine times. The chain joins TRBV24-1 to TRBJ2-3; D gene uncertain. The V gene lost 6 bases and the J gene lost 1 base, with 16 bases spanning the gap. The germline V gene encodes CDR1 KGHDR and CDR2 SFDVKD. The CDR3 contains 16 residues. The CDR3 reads CATSTPGLAGTDTQYF. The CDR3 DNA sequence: TGTGCCACCAGTACCCCGGGCTTGGCTGGCACAGATACGCAGTATTTT.

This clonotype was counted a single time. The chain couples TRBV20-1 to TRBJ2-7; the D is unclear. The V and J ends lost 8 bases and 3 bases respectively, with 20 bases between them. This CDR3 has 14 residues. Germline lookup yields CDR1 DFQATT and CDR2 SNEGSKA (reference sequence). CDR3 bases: TGCAGTTCTGAAAAGTGGGTCACAAACTACGAGCAGTACTTC. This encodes CSSEKWVTNYEQYF.

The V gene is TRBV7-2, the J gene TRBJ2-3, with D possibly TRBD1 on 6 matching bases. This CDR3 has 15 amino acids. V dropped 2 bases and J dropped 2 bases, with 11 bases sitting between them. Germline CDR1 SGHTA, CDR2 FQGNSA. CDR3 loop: CASSLTRDTTDTQYF. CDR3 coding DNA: TGTGCCAGCAGCTTAACCCGGGACACCACAGATACGCAGTATTTT.

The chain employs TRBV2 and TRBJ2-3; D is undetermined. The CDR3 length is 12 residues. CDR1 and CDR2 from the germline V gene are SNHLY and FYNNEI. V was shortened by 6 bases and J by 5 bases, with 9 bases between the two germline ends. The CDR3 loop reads CASSRILDTQYF. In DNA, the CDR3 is TGTGCCAGCAGCCGCATATTAGATACGCAGTATTTT.

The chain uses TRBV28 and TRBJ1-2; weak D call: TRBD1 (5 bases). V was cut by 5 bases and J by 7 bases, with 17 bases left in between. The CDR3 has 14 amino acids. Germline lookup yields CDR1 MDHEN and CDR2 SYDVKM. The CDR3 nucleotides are TGTGCCAGCAGTATACAGGCACCTTTGCTTGGCTACACCTTC. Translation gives CASSIQAPLLGYTF.

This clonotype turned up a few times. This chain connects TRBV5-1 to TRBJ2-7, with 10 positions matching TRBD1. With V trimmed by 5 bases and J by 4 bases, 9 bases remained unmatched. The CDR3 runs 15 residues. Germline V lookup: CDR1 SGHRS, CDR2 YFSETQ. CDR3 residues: CASRYDRGLLYEQYF. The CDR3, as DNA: TGCGCCAGCAGATACGACAGGGGGCTTCTATACGAGCAGTACTTC.

CDR3 residues: CASSALKGRRSYNEQFF. The CDR3 DNA sequence: TGTGCCAGCAGCGCGCTCAAGGGGAGACGCTCCTACAATGAGCAGTTCTTC. V gene TRBV7-3 combines with J gene TRBJ2-1; D might be TRBD1 or TRBD2, each matching 5 bases. V was trimmed by 5 bases and J by 0 bases, leaving 17 bases between them. The length of the CDR3 is 17 residues. The germline V gene encodes CDR1 SGHTA and CDR2 FQGTGA. Full variable domain (remainder filled in from reference TRBV7-3 and TRBJ2-1): GAGVSQTPSNKVTEKGKYVELRCDPISGHTALYWYRQSLGQGPEFLIYFQGTGAADDSGLPNDRFFAVRPEGSVSTLKIQRTERGDSAVYLCASSALKGRRSYNEQFFGPGTRLTVL.

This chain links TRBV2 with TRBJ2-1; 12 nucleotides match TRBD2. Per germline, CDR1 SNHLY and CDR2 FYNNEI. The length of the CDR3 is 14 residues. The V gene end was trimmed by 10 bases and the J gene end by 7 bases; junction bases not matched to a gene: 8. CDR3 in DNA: TGTGCCATCCTCACTAGCGGGAGGATAAATGAGCAGTTCTTC. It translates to CAILTSGRINEQFF.

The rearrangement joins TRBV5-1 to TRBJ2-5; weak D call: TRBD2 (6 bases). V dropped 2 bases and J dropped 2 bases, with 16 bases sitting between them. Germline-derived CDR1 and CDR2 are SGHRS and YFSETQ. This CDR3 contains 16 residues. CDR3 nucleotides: TGCGCCAGCAGCTTCGGTGCGGGGCGGATGCAAGAGACCCAGTACTTC. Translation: CASSFGAGRMQETQYF.